The 4 T cell receptor beta chains presented below share a single source sample, sequenced in a study of shared clonotypes between healthy human individuals. Assay used: immunoSEQ multiplex PCR; TCRdb lists only in-frame clones, some missing. The sample contains about 2.5 million clones, just under 95% of which appear only once. Sequenced: naive CD4+ T cells from PBMCs. Stated subset: CD45RA+ positively selected. The source of these receptors is a man aged 18 to 35 in good health. Some clones in this sample may be carry-over from other donors' samples.

This clone appeared a few times. The sample has other DNA sequences that encode this CDR3 too. The chain combines TRBV18 with TRBJ1-5; D not resolved. The germline V and J ends were trimmed by 1 base and 3 bases, with 7 bases remaining between them. The germline V gene has CDR1 KGHSH and CDR2 LQKENI. The CDR3 covers 14 residues. CDR3 protein: CASSPQGTNQPQHF. As DNA, the CDR3 is TGTGCCAGCTCACCACAGGGCACCAATCAGCCCCAGCATTTT.

CDR3 protein: CSVAGTVNEKLFF. Written as DNA, the CDR3 is TGCAGCGTCGCGGGGACAGTTAATGAAAAACTGTTTTTT. This chain links TRBV29-1 with TRBJ1-4; TRBD1 agrees at 7 bases. This CDR3 is 13 amino acids long. The junction had 5 bases not matched to a gene; V was cut back by 6 bases and J by 4 bases. Germline V gene sequence: CDR1 SQVTM, CDR2 ANQGSEA.

This clone was picked up one time. The chain recombines TRBV5-1 with TRBJ2-3, with D maybe TRBD2 (5 bases). Between the trimmed V and J ends, which lost 4 bases and 5 bases, there was a span of 14 bases. This CDR3 is built from 14 residues. The germline V gene encodes CDR1 SGHRS and CDR2 YFSETQ. CDR3 region: CASSRWSGGDTQYF. The CDR3 bases are TGCGCCAGCAGCCGGTGGAGCGGCGGAGATACGCAGTATTTT.

The rearrangement joins TRBV6-1 to TRBJ2-7, with D perhaps TRBD2 (6 bases). CDR1 and CDR2 from the germline V gene are MNHNS and SASEGT. The CDR3 length is 15 residues. The V end lost 0 bases, the J end lost 3 bases, and 12 bases lay between the germline ends. CDR3 coding DNA: TGTGCCAGCAGTGAAGCGGCCTTAGCGGTCTACGAGCAGTACTTC. Encoded protein: CASSEAALAVYEQYF.